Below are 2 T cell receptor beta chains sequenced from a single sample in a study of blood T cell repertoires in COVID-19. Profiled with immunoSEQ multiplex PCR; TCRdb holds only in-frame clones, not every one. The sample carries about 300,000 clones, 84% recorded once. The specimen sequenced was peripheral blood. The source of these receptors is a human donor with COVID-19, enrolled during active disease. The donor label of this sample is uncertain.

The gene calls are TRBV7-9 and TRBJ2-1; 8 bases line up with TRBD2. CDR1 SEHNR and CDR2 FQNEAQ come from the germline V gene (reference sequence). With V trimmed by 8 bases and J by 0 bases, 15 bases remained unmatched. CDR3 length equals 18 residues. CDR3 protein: CASGGASGGTYSYNEQFF. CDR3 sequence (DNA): TGTGCCAGCGGGGGGGCCTCGGGGGGGACCTACTCCTACAATGAGCAGTTCTTC.

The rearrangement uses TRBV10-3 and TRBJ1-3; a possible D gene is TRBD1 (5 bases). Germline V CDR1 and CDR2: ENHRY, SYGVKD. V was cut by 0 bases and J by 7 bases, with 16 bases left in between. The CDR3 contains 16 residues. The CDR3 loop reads CAISESGGARVNTIYF. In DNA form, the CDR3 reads TGTGCCATCAGTGAGTCGGGAGGGGCCAGAGTGAACACCATATATTTT.